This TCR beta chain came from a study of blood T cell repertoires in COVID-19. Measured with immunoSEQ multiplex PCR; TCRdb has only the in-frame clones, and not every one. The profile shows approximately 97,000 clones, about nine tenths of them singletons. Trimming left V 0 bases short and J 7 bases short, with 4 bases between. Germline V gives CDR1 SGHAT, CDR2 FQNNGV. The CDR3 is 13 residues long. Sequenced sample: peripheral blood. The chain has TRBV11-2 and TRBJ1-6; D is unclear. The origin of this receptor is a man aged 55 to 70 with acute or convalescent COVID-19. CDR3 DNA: TGTGCCAGCAGCTTAGATTCAAATTCACCCCTCCACTTT. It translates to CASSLDSNSPLHF.